This is a list of T cell receptor beta chains from one sample in a study of shared clonotypes between healthy human individuals. Here immunoSEQ multiplex PCR was the method, and the copy in TCRdb shows in-frame clones only, minus some. The data contain roughly 1,000,000 clones, approximately 80% of them seen just once; the ten biggest clones take up under 0.65%. Sequenced material: memory CD4+ T cells from PBMCs. The receptor set was obtained from a man between 18 and 29 years old in good health. Some clones in this sample may be carry-over from other donors' samples. CDR3s include the opening cysteine and the closing phenylalanine or tryptophan. The order of the fields is CDR3 length, V gene, J gene, D gene, clone size, CDR3 protein, CDR3 DNA. The D gene is left open where the match is weak. Part of the rows lack a size; the others show once, few, many or a class for expanded clones.

len: 14; v_gene: TRBV5-3; j_gene: TRBJ1-1; d_gene: NA; abundance: NA; CDR3aa: CARSPDILNTEAFF; CDR3nt: TGTGCCAGAAGCCCGGACATATTGAACACTGAAGCTTTCTTT
len: 12; v_gene: TRBV5-1; j_gene: TRBJ1-2; d_gene: NA; abundance: NA; CDR3aa: CASKEGFYGYTF; CDR3nt: TGCGCCAGCAAGGAGGGATTCTATGGCTACACCTTC
len: 13; v_gene: TRBV4-2; j_gene: TRBJ2-7; d_gene: NA; abundance: NA; CDR3aa: CASSRLEGSEQYF; CDR3nt: TGTGCCAGCAGCCGCCTAGAGGGCAGCGAGCAGTACTTC
len: 17; v_gene: TRBV4-3; j_gene: TRBJ1-4; d_gene: NA; abundance: few; CDR3aa: CASSQEGGTGWEEKLFF; CDR3nt: TGCGCCAGCAGCCAAGAGGGGGGTACGGGGTGGGAGGAAAAACTGTTTTTT
len: 14; v_gene: TRBV28; j_gene: TRBJ1-4; d_gene: NA; abundance: few; CDR3aa: CASTPGTDYEKLFF; CDR3nt: TGTGCCAGCACACCCGGGACGGATTATGAAAAACTGTTTTTT
len: 13; v_gene: TRBV28; j_gene: TRBJ2-3; d_gene: NA; abundance: NA; CDR3aa: CASRWGGKDTQYF; CDR3nt: TGTGCCAGCCGGTGGGGCGGGAAAGATACGCAGTATTTT
len: 17; v_gene: TRBV4-2; j_gene: TRBJ2-1; d_gene: TRBD2; abundance: few; CDR3aa: CASSQGITSGAYNEQFF; CDR3nt: TGTGCCAGCAGCCAAGGGATTACTAGCGGAGCCTACAATGAGCAGTTCTTC
len: 13; v_gene: TRBV19; j_gene: TRBJ1-1; d_gene: NA; abundance: NA; CDR3aa: CASSIDQIRPVFF; CDR3nt: TGTGCCAGTAGTATAGACCAAATCCGGCCAGTTTTCTTT
len: 14; v_gene: TRBV21-1; j_gene: TRBJ1-2; d_gene: NA; abundance: NA; CDR3aa: CASIGTGGLLGYTF; CDR3nt: TGTGCCAGCATCGGGACAGGGGGTCTGTTAGGCTACACCTTC
len: 12; v_gene: TRBV6-5; j_gene: TRBJ1-1; d_gene: NA; abundance: NA; CDR3aa: CASRLRDGRGFF; CDR3nt: TGTGCCAGCAGGTTACGGGACGGGCGAGGTTTCTTT
len: 13; v_gene: TRBV21-1; j_gene: TRBJ1-5; d_gene: NA; abundance: NA; CDR3aa: CASSKAGRQPQHF; CDR3nt: TGTGCCAGCAGCAAAGCGGGGAGGCAGCCCCAGCATTTT
len: 14; v_gene: TRBV5-1; j_gene: TRBJ2-5; d_gene: NA; abundance: NA; CDR3aa: CASSFYSEGETQYF; CDR3nt: TGCGCCAGCAGCTTTTATTCGGAGGGAGAGACCCAGTACTTC
len: 14; v_gene: TRBV27; j_gene: TRBJ2-3; d_gene: TRBD2; abundance: once; CDR3aa: CASSGDYYTDTQYF; CDR3nt: TGTGCCAGCTCCGGGGACTACTACACAGATACGCAGTATTTT
len: 19; v_gene: TRBV2; j_gene: TRBJ2-7; d_gene: TRBD1; abundance: few; CDR3aa: CASSTSFLSRRDRDREQYF; CDR3nt: TGTGCCAGCAGCACAAGCTTCTTGAGCCGCCGGGACAGGGATCGCGAGCAGTACTTC
len: 17; v_gene: TRBV5-1; j_gene: TRBJ2-3; d_gene: NA; abundance: NA; CDR3aa: CASSGGTTDRRVDTQYF; CDR3nt: TGCGCCAGCAGCGGGGGGACTACCGACAGGAGGGTCGATACGCAGTATTTT
len: 16; v_gene: TRBV27; j_gene: TRBJ2-1; d_gene: NA; abundance: many; CDR3aa: CASSPNLLNSYNEQFF; CDR3nt: TGTGCCAGCAGTCCTAACCTCTTGAACTCCTACAATGAGCAGTTCTTC
len: 21; v_gene: TRBV19; j_gene: TRBJ2-3; d_gene: NA; abundance: NA; CDR3aa: CASSTPSRARPGTRVGYTQYF; CDR3nt: TGTGCCAGTAGTACGCCTTCGAGAGCCCGGCCCGGGACCCGGGTCGGGTATACGCAGTATTTT
len: 18; v_gene: TRBV11-2; j_gene: TRBJ2-7; d_gene: TRBD2; abundance: NA; CDR3aa: CASSLEGLAGGLSYEQYF; CDR3nt: TGTGCCAGCAGCTTAGAGGGACTAGCGGGAGGCTTGTCCTACGAGCAGTACTTC
len: 13; v_gene: TRBV5-1; j_gene: TRBJ2-5; d_gene: NA; abundance: once; CDR3aa: CASSRRVQETQYF; CDR3nt: TGCGCCAGCAGTCGGCGGGTACAGGAGACCCAGTACTTC
len: 13; v_gene: TRBV9; j_gene: TRBJ2-1; d_gene: NA; abundance: NA; CDR3aa: CASSASQGNEQFF; CDR3nt: TGTGCCAGCAGCGCATCTCAGGGGAATGAGCAGTTCTTC
len: 13; v_gene: TRBV29-1; j_gene: TRBJ1-1; d_gene: NA; abundance: NA; CDR3aa: CSVVGALNTEAFF; CDR3nt: TGCAGCGTTGTTGGGGCCCTGAACACTGAAGCTTTCTTT
len: 15; v_gene: TRBV6-4; j_gene: TRBJ2-7; d_gene: NA; abundance: NA; CDR3aa: CASTEAGGRPYEQYF; CDR3nt: TGTGCCAGCACCGAGGCTGGGGGCCGGCCGTACGAGCAGTACTTC
len: 13; v_gene: TRBV5-8; j_gene: TRBJ2-7; d_gene: TRBD2; abundance: NA; CDR3aa: CASSFRREYEQYF; CDR3nt: TGTGCCAGCAGCTTTAGGCGGGAGTACGAGCAGTACTTC
len: 15; v_gene: TRBV9; j_gene: TRBJ2-1; d_gene: TRBD1; abundance: NA; CDR3aa: CASRPTGGSYNEQFF; CDR3nt: TGTGCCAGCAGACCCACAGGGGGCTCCTACAATGAGCAGTTCTTC
len: 12; v_gene: TRBV27; j_gene: TRBJ1-1; d_gene: TRBD1; abundance: NA; CDR3aa: CASGTGGRKAFF; CDR3nt: TGTGCCAGCGGGACAGGGGGTCGAAAGGCTTTCTTT
len: 15; v_gene: TRBV9; j_gene: TRBJ2-7; d_gene: NA; abundance: NA; CDR3aa: CASSVATGPPYEQYF; CDR3nt: TGTGCCAGCAGCGTAGCTACAGGGCCCCCCTACGAGCAGTACTTC
len: 16; v_gene: TRBV25-1; j_gene: TRBJ2-7; d_gene: NA; abundance: NA; CDR3aa: CASSDLTSSRAGEQYF; CDR3nt: TGTGCCAGCAGTGACCTCACGTCTTCTCGGGCGGGAGAGCAGTACTTC
len: 14; v_gene: TRBV6-1; j_gene: TRBJ1-5; d_gene: TRBD1; abundance: NA; CDR3aa: CASSGDRAGQPQHF; CDR3nt: TGTGCCAGCAGCGGAGACAGGGCAGGGCAGCCCCAGCATTTT
len: 14; v_gene: TRBV28; j_gene: TRBJ2-5; d_gene: NA; abundance: NA; CDR3aa: CASSLRLVAETQYF; CDR3nt: TGTGCCAGCAGTTTACGGCTAGTAGCAGAGACCCAGTACTTC